The 15 T cell receptor beta chains below were found in one sample sequenced in a study of T cell repertoires in cytomegalovirus infection. One entry per CDR3 protein results from TCRdb running MiXCR on the reads. The sample lists about 250,000 distinct CDR3 sequences; over 15% were seen once. Sequencing was carried out using CD8+ T cells from PBMCs. These receptors originate from a human donor in good health (CMV status not recorded). Some clones in this sample may be carry-over from other donors' samples.

This clonotype has a count of ten or more. J is TRBJ2-1 and V is TRBV7-2; the D gene is possibly TRBD2 (6 bases). The CDR3 contains 13 residues. Germline V CDR1 and CDR2: SGHTA, FQGNSA. The V gene lost 5 bases and the J gene lost 5 bases, with 10 bases spanning the gap. CDR3 DNA: TGTGCCAGCAGCCGCGGGGCGAACAATGAGCAGTTCTTC. It is translated as CASSRGANNEQFF. Full variable domain (rest looked up from reference TRBV7-2 and TRBJ2-1): GAGVSQSPSNKVTEKGKDVELRCDPISGHTALYWYRQSLGQGLEFLIYFQGNSAPDKSGLPSDRFSAERTGGSVSTLTIQRTQQEDSAVYLCASSRGANNEQFFGPGTRLTVL.

Many counts were recorded for this clonotype. The chain couples TRBV12-3 or TRBV12-4 to TRBJ1-1, with a possible D match to TRBD1 (5 bases). The CDR3 consists of 13 residues. The ends were cut back, 5 bases at V and 3 bases at J, with 10 bases in the middle. CDR3 loop: CASSGGGYTEAFF. For the CDR3, the DNA is TGTGCCAGCAGTGGCGGGGGGTACACTGAAGCTTTCTTT.

This clonotype was counted only a few times. The chain links TRBV19 to TRBJ2-7, with D tentatively TRBD2 (7 bases). Per the germline V gene, CDR1 is LNHDA and CDR2 is SQIVND (reference sequence). This CDR3 is 14 amino acids long. Trimming removed 5 bases at V and 5 bases at J, with 16 bases between. The chain's CDR3 is CASSPRGARNEQYF. In nucleotides, the CDR3 is TGTGCCAGTAGTCCTCGGGGGGCGCGCAACGAGCAGTACTTC.

This clonotype was detected only a few times. This chain joins TRBV2 and TRBJ2-1; D call uncertain. V gave up 4 bases and J gave up 3 bases, with 13 bases separating them. The CDR3 is made up of 15 amino acids. CDR1 and CDR2 from the germline V gene are SNHLY and FYNNEI. CDR3 protein: CASSATAAGYNEQFF. The CDR3 DNA reads as TGTGCCAGCAGTGCGACCGCTGCTGGCTACAATGAGCAGTTCTTC.

In this sample, this clonotype turned up many times. This chain joins TRBV27 and TRBJ2-1; D not certain. CDR3 length equals 14 residues. Trimming took 2 bases from V and 7 from J, leaving 12 bases between them. CDR1 and CDR2 from the germline V gene are MNHEY and SMNVEV (reference sequence). The CDR3 sequence: CASSLPNTENEQFF. CDR3 DNA sequence: TGTGCCAGCAGTTTACCCAACACTGAGAATGAGCAGTTCTTC.

This clonotype showed up just a few times. The V gene is TRBV6-2 or TRBV6-3, the J gene TRBJ2-1; 16 bases are shared with TRBD2. After removal of 8 bases from V and 8 bases from J, the junction contained 3 bases not matched to a gene. Looked up from germline, CDR1 is MNHEY and CDR2 is SVGEGT. The CDR3 has 14 residues. CDR3 in DNA: TGTGCCAGCGGGACTAGCGGGGGGGGAGATGAGCAGTTCTTC. It translates to CASGTSGGGDEQFF.

There are a few counts of this clonotype. CDR3 coding DNA: TGTGCCAGCAGACCTACGGGACTAGGACACATTCAGTACTTC. Translation: CASRPTGLGHIQYF. V gene TRBV2 combines with J gene TRBJ2-4, with 8 bases lining up with TRBD2. Germline CDR1 is SNHLY and CDR2 is FYNNEI. V gave up 6 bases and J gave up 8 bases; unmatched junction bases: 9. This CDR3 comprises 14 residues.

This clonotype appeared a few times. The rearrangement links TRBV2 to TRBJ2-1, with TRBD2 matching 8 bases. The V gene end was trimmed by 6 bases and the J gene end by 6 bases; junction bases not matched to a gene: 13. The CDR3 sequence is 16 residues long. Germline CDR1 is SNHLY and CDR2 is FYNNEI. CDR3 region: CASSLFSAGGANEQFF. The CDR3 region has the DNA TGTGCCAGCAGCCTCTTCTCGGCGGGGGGAGCCAATGAGCAGTTCTTC. Drawing the rest from reference TRBV2 and TRBJ2-1, the complete variable domain is EPEVTQTPSHQVTQMGQEVILRCVPISNHLYFYWYRQILGQKVEFLVSFYNNEISEKSEIFDDQFSVERPDGSNFTLKIRSTKLEDSAMYFCASSLFSAGGANEQFFGPGTRLTVL.

In its sample, this clonotype was seen a few times. V and J are TRBV4-1 and TRBJ2-7; D not certain. The V gene's germline CDR1 is MGHRA and CDR2 YSYEKL. V was shortened by 1 base and J by 0 bases, with 10 bases between the two germline ends. The CDR3 has 15 amino acids. The CDR3 region has the DNA TGCGCCAGCAGCCAAGCCCCTCTCAGCTCCTACGAGCAGTACTTC. This codes for CASSQAPLSSYEQYF.

The chain has TRBV7-3 and TRBJ1-1, with D tentatively TRBD1 (5 bases). The length of the CDR3 is 15 residues. With 1 base removed from V and 1 base from J, the gap between germline ends came to 10 bases. Germline V gene data show CDR1 as SGHTA and CDR2 as FQGTGA. CDR3 in amino acids: CASSLIRGSNTEAFF. The CDR3 DNA reads as TGTGCCAGCAGCTTAATACGGGGCTCGAACACTGAAGCTTTCTTT.

This clonotype was recorded many times. The chain carries TRBV6-5 and TRBJ1-2; D is undetermined. V lost 6 bases and J lost 7, with 24 bases in between. The CDR3 is 16 residues long. Germline V gives CDR1 MNHEY, CDR2 SVGAGI. CDR3 residues: CASRRGIDPERAGYTF. The CDR3 DNA is TGTGCCAGCAGACGAGGGATCGACCCAGAAAGGGCTGGCTACACCTTC.

V is TRBV7-4 and J is TRBJ1-1; D may be TRBD1 (5 bases). This CDR3 comprises 11 residues. V was clipped by 5 bases and J by 7 bases, with 8 bases between them. Germline CDR1 SGHVT, CDR2 SQSDAQ. The CDR3: CASSPGREAFF. CDR3 coding DNA: TGTGCCAGCAGCCCGGGACGTGAAGCTTTCTTT.

This clonotype was detected ten times or more. The rearrangement joins TRBV7-9 to TRBJ1-3; D ambiguous. CDR1 and CDR2 from the germline V gene are SEHNR and FQNEAQ (reference sequence). The CDR3 totals 15 residues. Trimming stripped 0 bases from V and 0 bases from J, with 6 bases between. CDR3 nucleotide sequence: TGTGCCAGCAGCTTAGCAAGGAGCTCTGGAAACACCATATATTTT. Translating gives CASSLARSSGNTIYF.

This clonotype was seen at least ten times. This chain links TRBV7-3 with TRBJ2-2; no clear D. This CDR3 is built from 12 residues. Germline V gene sequence: CDR1 SGHTA, CDR2 FQGTGA. V was trimmed by 5 bases and J by 2 bases, leaving 3 bases between them. Written as DNA, the CDR3 is TGTGCCAGCAGCGGCAACACCGGGGAGCTGTTTTTT. It yields the protein CASSGNTGELFF.

This sequence joins TRBV15 and TRBJ2-5; weak D call: TRBD1 (5 bases). Germline V gene lookup returns CDR1 LNHNV and CDR2 YYDKDF (reference sequence). V gave up 0 bases and J gave up 7 bases, with 9 bases separating them. The CDR3 sequence is 13 residues long. Written as DNA, the CDR3 is TGTGCCACCAGCAGAGAGACAGTTGGGACCCAGTACTTC. Translating gives CATSRETVGTQYF.